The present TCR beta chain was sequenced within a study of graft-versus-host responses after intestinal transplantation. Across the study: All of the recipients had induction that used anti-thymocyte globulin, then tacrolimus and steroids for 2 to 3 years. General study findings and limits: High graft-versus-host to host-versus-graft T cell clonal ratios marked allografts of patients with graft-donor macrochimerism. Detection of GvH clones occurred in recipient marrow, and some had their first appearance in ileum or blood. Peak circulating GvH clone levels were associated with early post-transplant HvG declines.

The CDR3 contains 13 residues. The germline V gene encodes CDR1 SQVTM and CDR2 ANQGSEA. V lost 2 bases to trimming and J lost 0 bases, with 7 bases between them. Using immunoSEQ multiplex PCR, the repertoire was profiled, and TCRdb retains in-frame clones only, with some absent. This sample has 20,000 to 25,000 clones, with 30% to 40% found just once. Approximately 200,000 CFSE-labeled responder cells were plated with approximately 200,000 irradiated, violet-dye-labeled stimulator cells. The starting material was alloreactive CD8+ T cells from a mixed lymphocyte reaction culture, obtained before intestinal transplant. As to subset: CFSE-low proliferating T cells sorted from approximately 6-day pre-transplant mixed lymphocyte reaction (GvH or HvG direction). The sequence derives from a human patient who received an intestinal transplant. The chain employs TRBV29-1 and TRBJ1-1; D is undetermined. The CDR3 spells CSVESRMNTEAFF. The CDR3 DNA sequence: TGCAGCGTTGAAAGCAGGATGAACACTGAAGCTTTCTTT.